The sequence of this T cell receptor beta chain was determined in a study of T cells in Graves' hyperthyroidism and ophthalmopathy. In this sample, this clonotype turned up many times. RNA transcripts yielded amplified TCR beta CDR3 regions. With the HTBI primer set, the TCR CDR3 went through a first round of RT-PCR. One entry per CDR3 protein, called by TCRdb with MiXCR from the multiplex PCR reads. The sample records some 570,000 distinct CDR3 sequences, 17% being singletons. Trimming took off 4 bases at V and 4 bases at J, with 13 bases between the two ends. The CDR3 loop spans 14 amino acids. CDR1 and CDR2 (germline): SNHLY, FYNNEI.

The chain has TRBV2 and TRBJ1-1; D is possibly TRBD1 (5 bases). The sequencing sample was made of blood. The clonotype comes from a woman under 30 with Graves' ophthalmopathy. CDR3 bases: TGTGCCAGCAGTGCGGCAGGGTGGGGCACTGAAGCTTTCTTT. Amino acids: CASSAAGWGTEAFF.